This T cell receptor beta chain was recovered during a study of blood T cell repertoires in COVID-19. Across the whole study: Samples of COVID-19 (acute and convalescent) were obtained from the United States, Italy and Spain. The analysed material was cDNA or gDNA that came from T cells, B-cell-depleted T cells, or PBMCs.

This CDR3 region has 14 residues. Germline CDR1 is SGHRS and CDR2 is YFSETQ. The trim removed 4 bases at V and 6 bases at J, leaving 6 bases unmatched. In the source study's methods: Nucleated cell counts were estimated from reference gene primer amplification. Profiled with immunoSEQ multiplex PCR; TCRdb holds only in-frame clones, not every one. V and J calls and clone size come straight from that table; D and trimming were deduced from the DNA. The sample consists of around 160,000 clones, just over 85% of them appearing once. The sequence derives from a man in his sixties with acute or convalescent COVID-19. The chain has TRBV5-1 and TRBJ2-2; the match to TRBD2 covers 7 bases. Sequenced: peripheral blood. The CDR3, as DNA: TGCGCCAGCAGCGTGGGAGGGCCCGCCGGGGAGCTGTTTTTT. Residues: CASSVGGPAGELFF. Full variable domain (rest looked up from reference TRBV5-1 and TRBJ2-2): KAGVTQTPRYLIKTRGQQVTLSCSPISGHRSVSWYQQTPGQGLQFLFEYFSETQRNKGNFPGRFSGRQFSNSRSEMNVSTLELGDSALYLCASSVGGPAGELFFGEGSRLTVL.